This TCR beta chain was recorded in a study of blood T cell repertoires in COVID-19. Study details: The samples span acute and convalescent COVID-19 from the United States, Italy and Spain. Sources were T cells, B-cell-depleted T cells, or PBMCs; the material itself was cDNA or gDNA.

CDR1 and CDR2 (germline): SGHRS, YFSETQ. Trimming at V came to 2 bases and at J to 2 bases, leaving 11 bases not matched to a gene. The CDR3 is 18 amino acids. How the authors handled the data: The authors estimated nucleated cell counts from reference gene primer amplification. The protocol was immunoSEQ multiplex PCR, while the TCRdb copy is restricted to in-frame clones and leaves out a portion. V and J calls and clone size come straight from that table; D and trimming were deduced from the DNA. Seen here are roughly 99,000 clones, about 90% observed once, and the top ten hold under 1.5%. The chain uses TRBV5-1 and TRBJ2-2; 8 nucleotides match TRBD1. This TCR was recovered from a woman aged 30 to 39 with acute or convalescent COVID-19. What was sequenced was peripheral blood. Here the CDR3 DNA reads TGCGCCAGCAGCTTCTACGGACAGGGAGAAATAAACACCGGGGAGCTGTTTTTT. It encodes CASSFYGQGEINTGELFF.